This is a list of T cell receptor beta chains from one sample in a study of blood T cell repertoires in COVID-19. Assay used: immunoSEQ multiplex PCR; TCRdb lists only in-frame clones, some missing. The table shows about 68,000 clones, with 86% occurring only once. Sequences were obtained from peripheral blood. The source is a man older than 75 with COVID-19, enrolled during active disease. CDR3s include the opening cysteine and the closing phenylalanine or tryptophan. The order of the fields is J gene, D gene, clone size, V gene, CDR3 protein, CDR3 DNA. The D gene is left open where the match is weak. Not every row has a clone size; where given, it reads once, few, many or a size class.

TRBJ1-1 | TRBD1 | - | TRBV6-2/TRBV6-3 | CASSYFQGVAFF | TGTGCCAGCAGTTACTTCCAGGGGGTAGCTTTCTTT
TRBJ2-7 | TRBD2 | - | TRBV15 | CATSRGGSYVEQYF | TGTGCCACCAGCCGGGGGGGGTCCTACGTGGAGCAGTACTTC
TRBJ2-7 | - | - | TRBV4-2 | CASSQAGDSYEQYF | TGTGCCAGCAGCCAAGCGGGGGACTCCTACGAGCAGTACTTC
TRBJ1-2 | - | - | TRBV7-2 | CASSSYANYGYTF | TGTGCCAGTTCATCCTACGCTAACTATGGCTACACCTTC
TRBJ1-5 | - | - | TRBV2 | CASRGAEGGYQPQHF | TGTGCCAGCAGGGGGGCTGAGGGGGGGTATCAGCCCCAGCATTTT
TRBJ2-5 | - | - | TRBV7-7 | CASSVTREETQYF | TGTGCCAGCAGCGTCACTAGGGAAGAGACCCAGTACTTC
TRBJ1-5 | TRBD1 | - | TRBV5-6 | CASSLARGKPQPQHF | TGTGCCAGCAGCTTGGCCAGGGGGAAGCCTCAGCCCCAGCATTTT
TRBJ1-2 | TRBD1 | - | TRBV4-3 | CASSQDPGTAFYGYTF | TGCGCCAGCAGCCAAGATCCCGGGACAGCTTTCTATGGCTACACCTTC
TRBJ1-1 | - | - | TRBV9 | CASSLGEGGEIEAFF | TGTGCCAGCAGCCTCGGGGAGGGCGGTGAGATTGAAGCTTTCTTT
TRBJ1-1 | TRBD1 | few | TRBV25-1 | CASSEGGRGGKLNTEAFF | TGTGCCAGCAGTGAAGGGGGTAGAGGGGGCAAGTTGAACACTGAAGCTTTCTTT
TRBJ1-5 | TRBD1 | - | TRBV15 | CATGVGTGGQLNQPQHF | TGTGCCACCGGGGTCGGGACAGGGGGCCAGCTCAATCAGCCCCAGCATTTT
TRBJ2-2 | - | - | TRBV9 | CASSRDLGTGELFF | TGTGCCAGCAGCAGGGACTTGGGCACCGGGGAGCTGTTTTTT
TRBJ2-3 | TRBD1 | - | TRBV7-9 | CASSSQGAWGTDTQYF | TGTGCCAGCAGCTCCCAGGGGGCGTGGGGCACAGATACGCAGTATTTT
TRBJ2-5 | - | once | TRBV2 | CASSSGSPQRETQYF | TGTGCCAGCAGTTCCGGGAGCCCGCAGCGGGAGACCCAGTACTTC